What follows are 8 T cell receptor beta chains derived from one specimen sequenced in a study of CD8 T cells in Susac syndrome. It was with random hexamers that roughly 0.45 to 1 ug RNA was reverse transcribed. TCRdb ran MiXCR on the immunoSEQ multiplex PCR reads and lists one entry per CDR3 protein. The repertoire holds about 140,000 distinct CDR3 sequences, with 90% to 97% as singletons. Sequenced sample: CD4+ T cells from PBMCs. The receptor source for this set is a human donor with Susac syndrome.

This clonotype has a single count. The rearrangement uses TRBV13 and TRBJ2-1; a possible D gene is TRBD1 (5 bases). The V end was cut by 1 base, the J end by 11 bases, with 15 bases between. The CDR3 loop spans 14 amino acids. The germline gives CDR1 PRHDT, CDR2 FYEKMQ (reference sequence). The CDR3 reads CASSLEGWEGQQFF. The CDR3 DNA follows: TGTGCCAGCAGCTTAGAGGGGTGGGAAGGGCAGCAGTTCTTC.

V gene TRBV20-1 combines with J gene TRBJ1-2; D not resolved. The germline CDR1 and CDR2 sequences are DFQATT and SNEGSKA (reference sequence). This CDR3 has 13 residues. Trimming cost V 6 bases and J 5 bases, with 16 bases left between them. The chain's CDR3 is CSAGWAELYGYTF. The CDR3 coding sequence is TGCAGTGCCGGGTGGGCAGAGCTATATGGCTACACCTTC.

DNA for the CDR3: TGTGCCAGCAGCCAGGATAGCGGGAGTTCCTACGAGCAGTACTTC. This encodes CASSQDSGSSYEQYF. The chain employs TRBV3-1 and TRBJ2-7; 9 bases map to TRBD2. The CDR3 covers 15 residues. From germline, CDR1 is LGHDT and CDR2 YNNKEL (reference sequence). The junction had 4 bases not matched to a gene; V was cut back by 3 bases and J by 1 base.

This clonotype was found a few times. This chain joins TRBV20-1 and TRBJ1-5, with D uncertain. CDR1 is DFQATT and CDR2 is SNEGSKA in the germline V gene (reference sequence). This CDR3 region has 12 residues. Trimming left V 1 base short and J 6 bases short, with 7 bases between. The CDR3 sequence: CSARGLGQPQHF. CDR3 in DNA: TGCAGTGCTAGAGGATTAGGTCAGCCCCAGCATTTT.

The gene calls are TRBV4-1 and TRBJ2-5; D is possibly TRBD1 or TRBD2 (5 bases each). From germline, CDR1 is MGHRA and CDR2 YSYEKL. V was trimmed by 0 bases and J by 7 bases, leaving 6 bases between them. The CDR3 is 12 amino acids. DNA for the CDR3: TGCGCCAGCAGCCAAGAGGGACCGACCCAGTACTTC. Translating gives CASSQEGPTQYF.

J is TRBJ2-5 and V is TRBV9, with D maybe TRBD2 (7 bases). Germline V gene sequence: CDR1 SGDLS, CDR2 YYNGEE. The V end was cut by 7 bases, the J end by 2 bases, with 18 bases between. The CDR3 has 15 residues. CDR3 in DNA: TGTGCCAGCGGAATGGGGGGAGGGACACAAGAGACCCAGTACTTC. As protein: CASGMGGGTQETQYF.

This chain joins TRBV29-1 and TRBJ2-7; a weak D match, TRBD1 (7 bases). V lost 6 bases, J lost 2 bases, and 14 bases lay in between. The germline V gene encodes CDR1 SQVTM and CDR2 ANQGSEA. This CDR3 comprises 13 residues. The CDR3 bases are TGCAGCGTCCGACAGGGAGGAGCCTACGAGCAGTACTTC. Amino acid sequence: CSVRQGGAYEQYF.

The rearrangement uses TRBV9 and TRBJ2-1; 14 bases map to TRBD2. The germline V gene has CDR1 SGDLS and CDR2 YYNGEE. V shed 7 bases, J shed 8 bases, and the junction held 2 bases outside the gene matches. The CDR3 consists of 13 residues. The CDR3 reads CASGTSGRHEQFF. DNA of the CDR3: TGTGCCAGCGGGACTAGCGGGAGACATGAGCAGTTCTTC.